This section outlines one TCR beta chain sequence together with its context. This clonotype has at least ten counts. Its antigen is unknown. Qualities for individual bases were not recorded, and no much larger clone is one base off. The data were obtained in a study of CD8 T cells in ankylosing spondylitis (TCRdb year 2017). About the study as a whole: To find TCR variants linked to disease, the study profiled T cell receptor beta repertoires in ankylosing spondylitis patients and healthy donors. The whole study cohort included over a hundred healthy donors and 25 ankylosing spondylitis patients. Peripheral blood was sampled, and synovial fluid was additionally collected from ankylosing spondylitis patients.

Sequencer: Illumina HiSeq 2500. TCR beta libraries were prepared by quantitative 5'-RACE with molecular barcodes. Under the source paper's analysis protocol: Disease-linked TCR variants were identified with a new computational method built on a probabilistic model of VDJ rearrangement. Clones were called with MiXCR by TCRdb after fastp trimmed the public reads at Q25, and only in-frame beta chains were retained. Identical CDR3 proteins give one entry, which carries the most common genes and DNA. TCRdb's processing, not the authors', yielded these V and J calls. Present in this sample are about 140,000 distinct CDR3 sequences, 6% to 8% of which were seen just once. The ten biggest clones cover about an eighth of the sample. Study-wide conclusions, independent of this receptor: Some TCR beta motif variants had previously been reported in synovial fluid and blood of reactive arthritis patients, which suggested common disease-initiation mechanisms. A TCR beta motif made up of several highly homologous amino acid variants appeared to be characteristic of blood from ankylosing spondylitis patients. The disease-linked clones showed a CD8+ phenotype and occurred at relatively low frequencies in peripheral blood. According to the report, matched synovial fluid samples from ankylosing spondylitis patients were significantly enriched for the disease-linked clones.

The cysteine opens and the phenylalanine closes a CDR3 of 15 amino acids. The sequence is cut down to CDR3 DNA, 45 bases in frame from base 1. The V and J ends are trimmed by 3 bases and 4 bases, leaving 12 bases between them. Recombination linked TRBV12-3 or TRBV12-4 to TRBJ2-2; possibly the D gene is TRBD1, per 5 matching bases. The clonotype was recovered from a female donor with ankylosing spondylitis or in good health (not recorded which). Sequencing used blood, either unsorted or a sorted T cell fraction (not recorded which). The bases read TGTGCCAGCAGTTTGCAGGGTAGAGGCACCGGGGAGCTGTTTTTT. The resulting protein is CASSLQGRGTGELFF.